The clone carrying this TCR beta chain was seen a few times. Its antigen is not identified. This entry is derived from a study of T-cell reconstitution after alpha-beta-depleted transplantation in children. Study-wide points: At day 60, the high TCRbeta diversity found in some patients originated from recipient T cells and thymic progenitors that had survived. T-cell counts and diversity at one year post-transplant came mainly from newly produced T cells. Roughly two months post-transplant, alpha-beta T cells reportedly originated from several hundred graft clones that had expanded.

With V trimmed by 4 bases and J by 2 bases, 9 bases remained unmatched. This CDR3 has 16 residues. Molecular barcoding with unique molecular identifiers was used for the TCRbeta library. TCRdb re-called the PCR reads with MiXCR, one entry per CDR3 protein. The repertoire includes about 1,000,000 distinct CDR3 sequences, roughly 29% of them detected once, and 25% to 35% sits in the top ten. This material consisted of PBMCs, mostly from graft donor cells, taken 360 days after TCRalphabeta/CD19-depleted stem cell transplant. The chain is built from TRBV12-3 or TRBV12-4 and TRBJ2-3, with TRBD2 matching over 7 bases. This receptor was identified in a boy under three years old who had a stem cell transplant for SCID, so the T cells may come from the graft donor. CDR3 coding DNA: TGTGCCAGCAGTTCCCGGACTAGTCCTTTCACAGATACGCAGTATTTT. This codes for CASSSRTSPFTDTQYF.